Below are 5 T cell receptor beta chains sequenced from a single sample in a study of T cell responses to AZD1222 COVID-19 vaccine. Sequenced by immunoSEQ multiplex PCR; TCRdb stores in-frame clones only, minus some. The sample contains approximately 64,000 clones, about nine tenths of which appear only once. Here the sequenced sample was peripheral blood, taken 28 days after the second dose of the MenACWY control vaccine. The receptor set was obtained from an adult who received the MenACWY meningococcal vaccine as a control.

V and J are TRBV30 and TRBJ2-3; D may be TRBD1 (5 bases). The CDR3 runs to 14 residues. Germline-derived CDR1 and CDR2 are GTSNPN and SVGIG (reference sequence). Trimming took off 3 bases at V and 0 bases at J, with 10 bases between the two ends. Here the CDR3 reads CAWRGAPSTDTQYF. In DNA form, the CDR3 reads TGTGCCTGGAGAGGGGCCCCTAGCACAGATACGCAGTATTTT.

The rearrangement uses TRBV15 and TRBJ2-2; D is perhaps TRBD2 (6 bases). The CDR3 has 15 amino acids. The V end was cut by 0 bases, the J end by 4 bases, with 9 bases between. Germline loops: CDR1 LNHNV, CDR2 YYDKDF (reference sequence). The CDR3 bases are TGTGCCACCAGCAGAGAGGGAGGCGGCACCGGGGAGCTGTTTTTT. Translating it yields CATSREGGGTGELFF.

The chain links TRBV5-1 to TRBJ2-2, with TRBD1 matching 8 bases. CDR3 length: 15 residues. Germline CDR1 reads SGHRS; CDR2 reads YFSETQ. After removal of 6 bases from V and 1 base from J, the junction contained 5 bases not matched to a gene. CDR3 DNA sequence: TGCGCCAGCACCCAGGGACAGGTGAACACCGGGGAGCTGTTTTTT. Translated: CASTQGQVNTGELFF.

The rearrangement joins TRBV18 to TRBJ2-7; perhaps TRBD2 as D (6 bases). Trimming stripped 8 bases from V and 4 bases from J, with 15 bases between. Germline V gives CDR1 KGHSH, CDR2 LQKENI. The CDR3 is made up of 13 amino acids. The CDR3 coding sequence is TGTGCCAGCGCGACTAGTCACGGGTACGAGCAGTACTTC. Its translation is CASATSHGYEQYF.

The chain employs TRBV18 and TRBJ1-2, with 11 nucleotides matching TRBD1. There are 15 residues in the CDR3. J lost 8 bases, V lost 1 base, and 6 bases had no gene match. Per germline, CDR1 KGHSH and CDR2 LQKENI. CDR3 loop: CASSPQGQGAAGYTF. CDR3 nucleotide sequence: TGTGCCAGCTCACCACAAGGACAGGGGGCCGCGGGCTACACCTTC.